The 14 T cell receptor beta chains presented below share a single source sample, sequenced in a study of blood T cell repertoires in COVID-19. The method was immunoSEQ multiplex PCR; TCRdb's version includes in-frame clones alone and lacks a portion of them. The sample includes 55,000 to 70,000 clones, around 87% of them seen just once. The specimen sequenced was peripheral blood. These TCRs come from a man aged 55 to 70 with acute or convalescent COVID-19.

The J gene is TRBJ2-1, the V gene TRBV7-2; 13 bases fit TRBD2. V dropped 1 base and J dropped 5; count of bases not matched to a gene: 8. Germline V gives CDR1 SGHTA, CDR2 FQGNSA. The CDR3 has 18 amino acids. CDR3: CASSLDRTSGGLHNEQFF. In DNA form, the CDR3 reads TGTGCCAGCAGCTTAGACCGGACTAGCGGGGGACTCCACAATGAGCAGTTCTTC.

The chain links TRBV3-1 (or the pseudogene TRBV3-2) to TRBJ2-7, with D possibly TRBD2 on 5 matching bases. This CDR3 contains 13 residues. In germline, CDR1 is LGHDT, CDR2 YNNKEL (reference sequence). Trimming took off 0 bases at V and 7 bases at J, with 10 bases between the two ends. Here the CDR3 DNA reads TGTGCCAGCAGCCAAGACAGGTCGGGGGAGCAGTACTTC. Translation gives CASSQDRSGEQYF.

The chain couples TRBV24-1 to TRBJ2-1; 9 positions match TRBD1. Per germline, CDR1 KGHDR and CDR2 SFDVKD. V shed 5 bases and J 6 bases; nucleotides not matched to a gene: 7. The CDR3 is 15 amino acids. CDR3: CATSGGTGMINEQFF. Here the CDR3 DNA reads TGTGCCACCAGTGGCGGGACAGGGATGATCAATGAGCAGTTCTTC.

The rearrangement uses TRBV6-5 and TRBJ1-2; 9 nucleotides align to TRBD1. Germline CDR1 is MNHEY and CDR2 is SVGAGI. This CDR3 spans 15 amino acids. The J segment lost 6 bases and the V segment lost 2 bases, leaving 7 bases of the junction unmatched. CDR3 nucleotide sequence: TGTGCCAGCAGTTACGGGACAGGGAGAATGCATGGCTACACCTTC. It specifies CASSYGTGRMHGYTF.

CDR3 in DNA: TGTGCCAGCAGCTTTTGGACAGGGCGTTCCTATAATTCACCCCTCCACTTT. As protein: CASSFWTGRSYNSPLHF. V gene TRBV5-6 combines with J gene TRBJ1-6; TRBD1 aligns across 8 bases. The CDR3 sequence is 17 residues long. The germline CDR1 and CDR2 sequences are SGHDT and YYEEEE. Losses at the gene ends were 2 bases for V and 1 base for J; bases not matched to a gene: 5. Variable domain in full (rest from reference TRBV5-6 and TRBJ1-6): DAGVTQSPTHLIKTRGQQVTLRCSPKSGHDTVSWYQQALGQGPQFIFQYYEEEERQRGNFPDRFSGHQFPNYSSELNVNALLLGDSALYLCASSFWTGRSYNSPLHFGNGTRLTVT.

V and J are TRBV7-8 and TRBJ2-6; TRBD1 matches 9 bases. Trimming took 1 base from V and 2 from J; bases not matched to a gene: 3. The germline V gene has CDR1 SGHVS and CDR2 FQNEAQ. The CDR3 loop spans 17 amino acids. The CDR3 bases are TGTGCCAGCAGCTTAGGCACAGGGGGCGCTGGGGCCAACGTCCTGACTTTC. This gives the protein CASSLGTGGAGANVLTF.

This chain connects TRBV9 to TRBJ1-2; 8 nucleotides agree with TRBD1. J lost 8 bases, V lost 4 bases, and 4 bases had no gene match. This CDR3 has 12 amino acids. CDR1 is SGDLS and CDR2 is YYNGEE in the germline V gene. CDR3 loop: CASSPRTGGYTF. The CDR3 DNA follows: TGTGCCAGCAGCCCGCGGACAGGGGGCTACACCTTC.

V and J are TRBV7-8 and TRBJ2-2; 8 bases line up with TRBD1. The V and J ends lost 5 bases and 7 bases, in that order; junction bases with no gene match: 15. The germline gives CDR1 SGHVS, CDR2 FQNEAQ. The CDR3 sequence is 17 residues long. The CDR3 bases are TGTGCCAGCAGCGCGCGCAGATTACAGGGGGTGTACGGGGAGCTGTTTTTT. Encoded protein: CASSARRLQGVYGELFF.

The genes are TRBV7-2 and TRBJ2-1, with 8 bases fitting TRBD1. This CDR3 comprises 15 residues. The V gene's germline CDR1 is SGHTA and CDR2 FQGNSA. V shed 5 bases, J shed 4 bases, and the junction held 7 bases outside the gene matches. The CDR3, as DNA: TGTGCCAGCAGCCTCGACAGGGGATCATACAATGAGCAGTTCTTC. It yields the protein CASSLDRGSYNEQFF.

The rearrangement joins TRBV9 to TRBJ2-3, with TRBD2 as a possible D gene (6 bases). The CDR3 is 16 residues long. Trimming took 0 bases from V and 2 from J, leaving 13 bases between them. Germline values: CDR1 SGDLS, CDR2 YYNGEE. For the CDR3, the DNA is TGTGCCAGCAGCGTAGCTGATGGGGGGACCACAGATACGCAGTATTTT. Amino acids: CASSVADGGTTDTQYF.

The V and J genes are TRBV6-5 and TRBJ2-7; D is possibly TRBD1 (7 bases). V lost 9 bases and J lost 5, with 23 bases in between. CDR1 MNHEY and CDR2 SVGAGI come from the germline V gene. The CDR3 length is 15 residues. The CDR3 reads CASSAQGGTTDEQYF. DNA of the CDR3: TGTGCCAGTTCGGCCCAGGGGGGCACTACGGACGAGCAGTACTTC.

The V gene is TRBV10-3, the J gene TRBJ2-7; D may be TRBD2 (6 bases). Germline V gene data show CDR1 as ENHRY and CDR2 as SYGVKD. CDR3 length equals 12 residues. Trimming pared 10 bases from V and 0 bases from J, leaving 10 bases between. CDR3 bases: TGTGCCAGCGGGGACGGCTCCTACGAGCAGTACTTC. Translation gives CASGDGSYEQYF.

This clone was seen just once. The chain couples TRBV6-6 to TRBJ1-3; unclear D gene. Germline assignment: CDR1 MNHNY and CDR2 SVGAGI (reference sequence). There are 14 residues in the CDR3. Trimming shortened V by 8 bases and J by 1 base, and 12 bases separated the two germline ends. CDR3 in DNA: TGTGCCAGCCACCGGGAGGGATCTGGAAACACCATATATTTT. Translating gives CASHREGSGNTIYF.

This sequence joins TRBV6-5 and TRBJ2-5, with TRBD2 matching 9 bases. CDR3 size: 15 residues. Germline CDR1 MNHEY, CDR2 SVGAGI. J was trimmed by 5 bases and V by 7 bases; bases with no gene match: 11. The CDR3 nucleotides read TGTGCCAGCACCCAGGGCGGGGGGGCCTGGGAGACCCAGTACTTC. Its translation is CASTQGGGAWETQYF.